This section outlines one T cell receptor (beta chain) sequence together with its context. This sample is drawn from a study of blood T cell repertoires in COVID-19. Clones were sequenced by immunoSEQ multiplex PCR, and TCRdb holds only the in-frame ones, with some missing. The repertoire holds nearly 80,000 clones, with about four fifths as singletons. The source is a woman in her 70s with acute or convalescent COVID-19. The sequenced sample consisted of peripheral blood.

The CDR3 coding sequence is TGTGCCAGCAGCCTCTCGGGGAAGCAGTTCTTC. Translating it yields CASSLSGKQFF. This sequence joins TRBV7-2 and TRBJ2-1, with a weak D call TRBD2 (5 bases). The V and J ends lost 5 bases and 11 bases respectively, with 10 bases between them. Germline V gene data show CDR1 as SGHTA and CDR2 as FQGNSA. The CDR3 has 11 amino acids.